This section outlines one TCR beta chain sequence together with its context. The V end was cut by 6 bases, the J end by 0 bases, with 14 bases between. CDR1 and CDR2 from the germline V gene are ENHRY and SYGVKD. The CDR3 is made up of 15 amino acids. This sample stems from a study of molecular identifiers for immune sequencing clone quantification. TCRdb reprocessed the PCR reads with MiXCR, giving one entry per CDR3 protein. The sample holds 85,000 to 120,000 distinct CDR3 sequences, around 37% seen once. V gene TRBV10-3 combines with J gene TRBJ2-5, with a possible D match to TRBD1 (5 bases). The TCR sequence derives from a human donor in good health. Some libraries in this study had Jurkat cell RNA spiked in. Sequenced material: naive CD8+ T cells from blood, with Jurkat cell RNA spiked in. Subset given: FACS-sorted CD8+CD4-CCR7+CD45RA+ naive T cells. CDR3 amino acids: CAISDDSQYQETQYF. The CDR3, as DNA: TGTGCCATCAGCGACGACAGCCAGTACCAAGAGACCCAGTACTTC.